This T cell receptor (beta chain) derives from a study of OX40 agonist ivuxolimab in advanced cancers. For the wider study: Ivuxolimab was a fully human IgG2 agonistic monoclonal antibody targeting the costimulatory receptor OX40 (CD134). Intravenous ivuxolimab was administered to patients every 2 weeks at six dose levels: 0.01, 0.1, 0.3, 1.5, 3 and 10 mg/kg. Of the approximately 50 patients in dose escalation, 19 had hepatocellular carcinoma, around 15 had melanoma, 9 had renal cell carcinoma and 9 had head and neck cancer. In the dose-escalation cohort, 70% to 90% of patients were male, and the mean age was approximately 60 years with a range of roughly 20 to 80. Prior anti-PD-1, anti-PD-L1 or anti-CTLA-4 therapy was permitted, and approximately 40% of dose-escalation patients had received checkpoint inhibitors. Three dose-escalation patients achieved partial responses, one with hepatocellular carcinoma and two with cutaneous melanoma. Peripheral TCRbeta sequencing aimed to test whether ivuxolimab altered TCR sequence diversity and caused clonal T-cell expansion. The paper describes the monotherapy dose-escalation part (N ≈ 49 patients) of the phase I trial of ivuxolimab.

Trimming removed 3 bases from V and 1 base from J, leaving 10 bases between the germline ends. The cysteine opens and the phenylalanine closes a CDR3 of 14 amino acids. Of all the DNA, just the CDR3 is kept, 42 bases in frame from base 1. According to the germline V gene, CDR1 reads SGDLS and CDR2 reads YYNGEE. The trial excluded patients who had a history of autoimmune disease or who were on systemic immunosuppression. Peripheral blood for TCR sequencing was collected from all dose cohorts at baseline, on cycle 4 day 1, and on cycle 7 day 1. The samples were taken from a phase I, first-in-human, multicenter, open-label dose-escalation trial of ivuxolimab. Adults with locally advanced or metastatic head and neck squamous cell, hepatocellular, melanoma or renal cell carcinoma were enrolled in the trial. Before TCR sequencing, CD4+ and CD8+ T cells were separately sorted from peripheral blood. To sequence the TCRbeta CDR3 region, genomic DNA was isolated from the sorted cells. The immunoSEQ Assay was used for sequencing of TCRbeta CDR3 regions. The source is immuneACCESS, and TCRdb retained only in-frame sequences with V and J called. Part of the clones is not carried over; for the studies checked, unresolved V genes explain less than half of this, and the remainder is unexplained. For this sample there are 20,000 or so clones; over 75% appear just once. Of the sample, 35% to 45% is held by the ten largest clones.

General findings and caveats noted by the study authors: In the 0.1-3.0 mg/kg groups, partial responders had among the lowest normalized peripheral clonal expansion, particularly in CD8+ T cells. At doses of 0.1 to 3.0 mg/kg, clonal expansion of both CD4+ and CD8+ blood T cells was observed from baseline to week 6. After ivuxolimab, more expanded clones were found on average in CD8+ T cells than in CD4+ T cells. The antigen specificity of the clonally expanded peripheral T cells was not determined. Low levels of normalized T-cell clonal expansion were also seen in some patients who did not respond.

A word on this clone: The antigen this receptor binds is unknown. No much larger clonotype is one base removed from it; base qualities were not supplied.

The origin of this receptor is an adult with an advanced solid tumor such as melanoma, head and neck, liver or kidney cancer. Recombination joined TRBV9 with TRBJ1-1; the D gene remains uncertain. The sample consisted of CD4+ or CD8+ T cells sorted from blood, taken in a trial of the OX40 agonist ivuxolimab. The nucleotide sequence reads TGTGCCAGCAGCGGGGGAGTATCGAACACTGAAGCTTTCTTT. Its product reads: CASSGGVSNTEAFF. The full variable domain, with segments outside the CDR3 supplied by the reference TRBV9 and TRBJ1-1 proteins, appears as DSGVTQTPKHLITATGQRVTLRCSPRSGDLSVYWYQQSLDQGLQFLIQYYNGEERAKGNILERFSAQQFPDLHSELNLSSLELGDSALYFCASSGGVSNTEAFFGQGTRLTVV.